The rows below give T cell receptor beta chains drawn from one sample of a study of a mutant IDH1 vaccine in newly diagnosed glioma. These TCRs' antigens remain unknown. TCRdb's copy holds only in-frame clones and misses some; the assay was immunoSEQ multiplex PCR. The data show some 120,000 clones, roughly 78% seen once. The source was PBMCs, collected from a glioma patient whose treatment included an IDH1 peptide vaccine. Receptors were obtained from a man in his forties with glioma. Both conserved end residues are part of each CDR3. A D gene is named only where the DNA matches it firmly. Clone size appears in some rows only: once, few, many, or a class for an expanded clone.

v_call,clone_size,d_call,j_call,cdr3_nt,cdr3_aa
TRBV10-3,NA,NA,TRBJ1-3,TGTGCCATCAGGCCAGGAGCCTACTCTGGAAACACCATATATTTT,CAIRPGAYSGNTIYF
TRBV29-1,NA,NA,TRBJ1-1,TGCAGCGTGGGACGGGGATTTGAAGCTTTCTTT,CSVGRGFEAFF
TRBV6-5,NA,TRBD2,TRBJ2-3,TGTGCCAGCAGCCGAGCGGGGGCCCTCACAGATACGCAGTATTTT,CASSRAGALTDTQYF
TRBV11-3,NA,NA,TRBJ1-6,TGTGCCAGCAGCAGGGGCGATAATTCACCCCTCCACTTT,CASSRGDNSPLHF
TRBV28,NA,TRBD2,TRBJ2-3,TGTGCCAGCAGTTTAGGACTAGCGGGCACAGATACGCAGTATTTT,CASSLGLAGTDTQYF
TRBV2,NA,NA,TRBJ2-3,TGTGCCAGCCGCCGTCTAGGGGTCACAGATACGCAGTATTTT,CASRRLGVTDTQYF
TRBV11-2,NA,NA,TRBJ2-7,TGTGCCAGCAGGCCCACCGGGAATGGGGGGGAGCAGTACTTC,CASRPTGNGGEQYF
TRBV6-1,NA,NA,TRBJ1-6,TGTGCCAGCAGTGAAGCGCCCCACGACAGGCTAAACTATAATTCACCCCTCCACTTT,CASSEAPHDRLNYNSPLHF
TRBV6-1,NA,NA,TRBJ1-2,TGTGCCAGCAGTGAAACGGACAGAATCGGGTCTGGCTACACCTTC,CASSETDRIGSGYTF
TRBV4-3,NA,TRBD2,TRBJ2-2,TGCGCCAGCAGCCAAGGTCTAGCGGGACTGAGAGGCGGGGAGCTGTTTTTT,CASSQGLAGLRGGELFF
TRBV10-2,NA,NA,TRBJ1-4,TGCGCCAGCAGTGACTCCACCGGTAATGAAAAACTGTTTTTT,CASSDSTGNEKLFF
TRBV4-2,NA,TRBD2,TRBJ2-3,TGTGCCAGCAGCCAAGGGGCTAGCTTGAGCGGGGGGGCGGTGGATACGCAGTATTTT,CASSQGASLSGGAVDTQYF
TRBV6-5,NA,NA,TRBJ2-2,TGTGCCAGCAGTTGGGGGTCTTTGGGGGAGCTGTTTTTT,CASSWGSLGELFF
TRBV30,once,NA,TRBJ1-2,TGTGCCTGGAGTGTAGGACGGACTAACTATGGCTACACCTTC,CAWSVGRTNYGYTF